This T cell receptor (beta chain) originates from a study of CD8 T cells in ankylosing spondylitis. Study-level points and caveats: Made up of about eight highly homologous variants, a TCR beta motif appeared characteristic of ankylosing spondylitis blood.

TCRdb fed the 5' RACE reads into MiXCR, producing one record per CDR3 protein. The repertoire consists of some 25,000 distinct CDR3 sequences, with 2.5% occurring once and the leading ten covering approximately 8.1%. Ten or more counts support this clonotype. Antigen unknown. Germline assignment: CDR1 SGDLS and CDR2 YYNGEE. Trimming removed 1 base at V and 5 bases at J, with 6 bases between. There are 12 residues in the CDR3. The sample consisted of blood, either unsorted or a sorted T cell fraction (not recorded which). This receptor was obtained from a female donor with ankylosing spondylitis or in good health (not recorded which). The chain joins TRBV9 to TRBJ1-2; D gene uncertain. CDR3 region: CASSVSGYGYTF. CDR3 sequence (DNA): TGTGCCAGCAGCGTATCGGGTTATGGCTACACCTTC. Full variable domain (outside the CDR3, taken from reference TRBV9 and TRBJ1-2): DSGVTQTPKHLITATGQRVTLRCSPRSGDLSVYWYQQSLDQGLQFLIQYYNGEERAKGNILERFSAQQFPDLHSELNLSSLELGDSALYFCASSVSGYGYTFGSGTRLTVV.